This entry is about one T cell receptor beta chain. Its antigen is unknown. The CDR3 runs to 14 residues. CDR1 is SGHNT, CDR2 YYREEE, per germline (reference sequence). The V end lost 0 bases, the J end lost 0 bases, and 6 bases lay between the germline ends. These data belong to a study of cytomegalovirus exposure and HLA in healthy donors. 13 Jbeta primers and 60 Vbeta primers were used for the PCR. As processed by the authors: About 12 million of the 80 million or so unique TCR beta chains counted in a later analysis were shared. Profiling relied on immunoSEQ multiplex PCR, and the TCRdb table lists in-frame clones only, not all of them. From that table come the V and J calls and clone size; the DNA was used to work out D and trimming. The sample lists about 210,000 clones, around 80% seen once, with about 3.1% in the top ten. Study-wide findings and caveats: Within an earlier analysis, most TCR beta V segments proved productive either about 90% or about 30% of the time. It was reported in a later analysis that an Asian-associated ancestry cluster showed fewer N-insertions than the approximately 670-donor mean. Researchers catalogued approximately 160 TCR beta chains as cytomegalovirus-associated.

The specimen was PBMCs. The receptor was isolated from a man aged 25-40 years in good health and CMV-seronegative. The chain has TRBV5-4 and TRBJ1-2; no firm D call. The CDR3 protein is CASSLGVANYGYTF. The CDR3 DNA is TGTGCCAGCAGCTTGGGAGTAGCTAACTATGGCTACACCTTC.